These 24 T cell receptor beta chains originate from one sample sequenced in a study of blood T cell repertoires in COVID-19. The table came from immunoSEQ multiplex PCR; TCRdb's copy has only in-frame clones and leaves some out. The profile shows roughly 390,000 clones, about 89% of them singletons. The sequencing input was peripheral blood. The receptors stem from a woman aged 25 to 39 with COVID-19, enrolled during active disease.

The V gene is TRBV7-2, the J gene TRBJ2-5; D is possibly TRBD2 (6 bases). This CDR3 spans 15 amino acids. With 5 bases removed from V and 5 bases from J, the gap between germline ends came to 18 bases. The V gene's germline CDR1 is SGHTA and CDR2 FQGNSA. The CDR3, as DNA: TGTGCCAGCAGCCCCCAGGCGGGGATAAGGGAGACCCAGTACTTC. Its translation: CASSPQAGIRETQYF.

The V gene is TRBV6-5, the J gene TRBJ2-5, with a weak D call TRBD2 (6 bases). Germline lookup yields CDR1 MNHEY and CDR2 SVGAGI. The V end lost 3 bases, the J end lost 5 bases, and 16 bases lay between the germline ends. CDR3 length: 15 residues. CDR3 sequence reads: CASSYLSGAGETQYF. CDR3 nucleotide sequence: TGTGCCAGCAGTTATTTATCGGGAGCCGGGGAGACCCAGTACTTC.

Only one count was recorded for this clone. This chain joins TRBV3-1 (or the pseudogene TRBV3-2) and TRBJ1-4; possibly TRBD1 for D (5 bases). Trimming stripped 0 bases from V and 11 bases from J, with 16 bases between. Germline values: CDR1 LGHDT, CDR2 YNNKEL (reference sequence). This CDR3 spans 15 amino acids. The CDR3 nucleotides are TGTGCCAGCAGCCAAGAGGCGGGCTGGGGGAGGAAACTGTTTTTT. Translated, it gives CASSQEAGWGRKLFF.

The chain employs TRBV7-2 and TRBJ2-1; maybe TRBD2 (6 bases). The CDR3 contains 16 residues. Trimming stripped 7 bases from V and 3 bases from J, with 19 bases between. The germline V gene has CDR1 SGHTA and CDR2 FQGNSA. CDR3 loop: CASTQRAGTIYNEQFF. The CDR3 DNA reads TGTGCCAGCACCCAGCGGGCGGGGACCATCTACAATGAGCAGTTCTTC.

The chain links TRBV27 to TRBJ2-1; 11 bases line up with TRBD2. The CDR3 consists of 17 residues. The V gene's germline CDR1 is MNHEY and CDR2 SMNVEV (reference sequence). V was clipped by 10 bases and J by 3 bases; unmatched bases: 14. CDR3 nucleotides: TGTGCCACCAAGCCCACTTCTAGCGGGAGGAGCTACAATGAGCAGTTCTTC. This translates into CATKPTSSGRSYNEQFF.

The chain has TRBV5-8 and TRBJ2-5, with 7 positions matching TRBD1. Germline V gene lookup returns CDR1 SGHTS and CDR2 YDEGEE. V trimming: 6 bases; J trimming: 5 bases; junction bases outside the gene matches: 7. The CDR3 runs to 13 residues. CDR3 sequence (DNA): TGTGCCAGCACGACAGGGCTCAAGGAGACCCAGTACTTC. Translated, it gives CASTTGLKETQYF.

This chain joins TRBV24-1 and TRBJ2-3; 8 bases are a match to TRBD1. This CDR3 contains 17 residues. Unmatched junction bases numbered 6, after V lost 2 bases and J lost 0 bases. Germline V CDR1 and CDR2: KGHDR, SFDVKD. CDR3 amino acids: CATSDSTTGVSTDTQYF. The CDR3 nucleotides are TGTGCCACCAGTGATTCGACGACAGGGGTGAGCACAGATACGCAGTATTTT.

V gene TRBV5-1 combines with J gene TRBJ1-1; 8 bases align to TRBD1. The junction had 3 bases not matched to a gene; V was cut back by 0 bases and J by 8 bases. The germline V gene has CDR1 SGHRS and CDR2 YFSETQ. The CDR3 totals 13 residues. Written as DNA, the CDR3 is TGCGCCAGCAGCTTGGACAGGGGGAGGGAAGCTTTCTTT. Protein sequence: CASSLDRGREAFF. Using reference TRBV5-1 and TRBJ1-1 for the parts outside the CDR3, the full variable domain is KAGVTQTPRYLIKTRGQQVTLSCSPISGHRSVSWYQQTPGQGLQFLFEYFSETQRNKGNFPGRFSGRQFSNSRSEMNVSTLELGDSALYLCASSLDRGREAFFGQGTRLTVV.

This clone was detected a few times. This chain uses TRBV18 with TRBJ2-7; 7 bases are a match to TRBD2. The CDR3 contains 15 residues. Germline CDR1 and CDR2: KGHSH and LQKENI. With 6 bases clipped from V and 1 base from J, the junction kept 9 bases outside the gene matches. The CDR3 region is CASSLPSAGSYEQYF. The CDR3 DNA reads TGTGCCAGCTCCTTACCTTCAGCGGGATCCTACGAGCAGTACTTC.

This rearrangement joins TRBV4-1 to TRBJ2-3, with TRBD2 as a possible D gene (6 bases). CDR1 MGHRA and CDR2 YSYEKL come from the germline V gene. Trimming cost V 0 bases and J 1 base, with 8 bases left between them. The length of the CDR3 is 15 residues. Here the CDR3 reads CASSQDASGTDTQYF. The CDR3 nucleotides read TGCGCCAGCAGCCAAGATGCTAGCGGCACAGATACGCAGTATTTT.

This chain's CDR3 is CASKPGGANVLTF. The CDR3 bases are TGTGCCAGCAAACCGGGTGGGGCCAACGTCCTGACTTTC. The chain carries TRBV5-6 and TRBJ2-6; no clear D gene. Trimming stripped 6 bases from V and 3 bases from J, with 7 bases between. CDR1 and CDR2 from the germline V gene are SGHDT and YYEEEE. CDR3 length: 13 residues.

This clone showed up just once. The gene calls are TRBV20-1 and TRBJ2-1; 7 bases map to TRBD2. With V trimmed by 6 bases and J by 13 bases, 9 bases remained unmatched. The CDR3 sequence is 11 residues long. Germline CDR1 is DFQATT and CDR2 is SNEGSKA (reference sequence). CDR3 sequence: CSAQRTRSQFF. For the CDR3, the DNA is TGCAGTGCCCAAAGGACTAGAAGTCAGTTCTTC.

This chain connects TRBV28 to TRBJ1-5; D is perhaps TRBD1 (6 bases). CDR1 is MDHEN, CDR2 SYDVKM, per germline. The length of the CDR3 is 15 residues. V lost 7 bases and J lost 15, with 28 bases in between. Here the CDR3 reads CASTSSRGAQRTLHF. The CDR3 DNA reads as TGTGCCAGCACTTCGTCCCGGGGGGCCCAACGTACATTGCATTTT.

This chain connects TRBV15 to TRBJ1-1, with D perhaps TRBD1 (6 bases). The CDR3 is 17 residues long. V lost 2 bases to trimming and J lost 4 bases, with 20 bases between them. The V gene's germline CDR1 is LNHNV and CDR2 YYDKDF (reference sequence). In DNA, the CDR3 is TGTGCCACCAGCAGACGCATCCTGGCGGGGGCGGGCACTGAAGCTTTCTTT. Translating it yields CATSRRILAGAGTEAFF.

The rearrangement uses TRBV19 and TRBJ2-2; 7 bases line up with TRBD2. The CDR3 extends over 14 amino acids. Germline V gives CDR1 LNHDA, CDR2 SQIVND (reference sequence). J lost 6 bases, V lost 5 bases, and 6 bases had no gene match. CDR3 in DNA: TGTGCCAGTAGTCACGGGGGGTCGGCCGGGGAGCTGTTTTTT. Its translation is CASSHGGSAGELFF. Variable domain in full (rest from reference TRBV19 and TRBJ2-2): DGGITQSPKYLFRKEGQNVTLSCEQNLNHDAMYWYRQDPGQGLRLIYYSQIVNDFQKGDIAEGYSVSREKKESFPLTVTSAQKNPTAFYLCASSHGGSAGELFFGEGSRLTVL.

The rearrangement links TRBV29-1 to TRBJ2-1; D possibly corresponds to TRBD2 (5 bases). Between the trimmed V and J ends, which lost 4 bases and 7 bases, there was a span of 17 bases. This CDR3 is built from 14 residues. CDR1 and CDR2 (germline): SQVTM, ANQGSEA. The CDR3 nucleotides read TGCAGCGTTGTTCAGAGCGGTCTAGGGAATGAGCAGTTCTTC. Translating gives CSVVQSGLGNEQFF.

This clone was counted once. V gene TRBV5-5 combines with J gene TRBJ2-5, with 7 bases lining up with TRBD2. Germline CDR1 SGHKS, CDR2 YYEKEE (reference sequence). The V segment lost 1 base and the J segment 4 bases; nucleotides outside the gene matches: 10. CDR3 length: 16 residues. CDR3 in DNA: TGTGCCAGCAGCTTGAGCCTAGCGGCCTCAGGAGAGACCCAGTACTTC. Protein product: CASSLSLAASGETQYF.

The chain employs TRBV27 and TRBJ1-6, with D hard to call. The CDR3 has 15 residues. V dropped 3 bases and J dropped 10 bases, with 16 bases sitting between them. Per germline, CDR1 MNHEY and CDR2 SMNVEV (reference sequence). The CDR3 loop is CASSLGRPSHSPLHF. DNA for the CDR3: TGTGCCAGCAGTTTGGGCCGGCCCAGCCACTCACCCCTCCACTTT.

The rearrangement joins TRBV2 to TRBJ1-1; 7 positions match TRBD1. This CDR3 is 12 amino acids long. Trimming took 8 bases from V and 8 from J; bases not matched to a gene: 8. CDR1 SNHLY and CDR2 FYNNEI come from the germline V gene. In DNA form, the CDR3 reads TGTGCCAGCTCTAGGGACAGAAGGGAAGCTTTCTTT. As protein: CASSRDRREAFF.

V usage is TRBV28 and J usage is TRBJ2-5; 10 nucleotides match TRBD2. CDR1 and CDR2 from the germline V gene are MDHEN and SYDVKM. CDR3 length equals 14 residues. Trimming removed 4 bases from V and 5 bases from J; junction bases left unmatched: 4. The CDR3 DNA sequence: TGTGCCAGCAGTTCCTCTAGCGGGAGTGAGACCCAGTACTTC. Encoded protein: CASSSSSGSETQYF.

This sequence joins TRBV7-3 and TRBJ2-1, with TRBD1 as a possible D gene (6 bases). Trimming shortened V by 2 bases and J by 8 bases, and 13 bases separated the two germline ends. Germline V lookup: CDR1 SGHTA, CDR2 FQGTGA. The CDR3 loop spans 14 amino acids. CDR3 nucleotide sequence: TGTGCCAGCAGCTTATTCCCAGGGGTAGATGAGCAGTTCTTC. It specifies CASSLFPGVDEQFF.

The rearrangement joins TRBV7-2 to TRBJ1-3; weak D call: TRBD1 (5 bases). Germline values: CDR1 SGHTA, CDR2 FQGNSA. With 8 bases removed from V and 4 bases from J, the gap between germline ends came to 18 bases. The CDR3 has 15 residues. In DNA, the CDR3 is TGTGCCAGCCAAACGGGGGTCCTGGGGGGAAACACCATATATTTT. This gives the protein CASQTGVLGGNTIYF.

The chain recombines TRBV11-3 with TRBJ2-1; no clear D gene. This CDR3 has 13 residues. CDR1 SGHNT and CDR2 YENEEA come from the germline V gene. The ends were cut back, 1 base at V and 9 bases at J, with 10 bases in the middle. CDR3 sequence (DNA): TGTGCCAGCAGCTTAGGCCCCCTCGGTGAGCAGTTCTTC. It encodes CASSLGPLGEQFF.

V usage is TRBV6-5 and J usage is TRBJ1-1; weak D call: TRBD1 (6 bases). Trimming pared 5 bases from V and 1 base from J, leaving 14 bases between. CDR1 and CDR2 (germline): MNHEY, SVGAGI. The CDR3 length is 15 residues. CDR3 DNA: TGTGCCAGCAGTCTTACAGGGTTGGCGAACACTGAAGCTTTCTTT. Translating gives CASSLTGLANTEAFF.